This T cell receptor beta chain was found in a study of prognosis after radiotherapy for stage I lung cancer. At the level of the study: Stage I non-small cell lung cancer cases were enrolled from April 2018 through early 2019.

With two time points in the design, 6 to 7 milliliters of peripheral blood were drawn at each one. The genomic DNA TCR beta CDR3 region underwent two rounds of multiplex PCR. Round-one PCR had primers specific to each TRBV and TRBJ gene. TCRdb used MiXCR to reprocess the multiplex PCR reads, holding one entry per CDR3 protein. The sample carries about 20,000 distinct CDR3 sequences, 35% to 45% recorded once. This clonotype was recorded many times. CDR1 SGHAT and CDR2 FQNNGV come from the germline V gene. The V and J ends lost 0 bases and 4 bases, in that order; junction bases with no gene match: 3. The CDR3 has 14 residues.

V gene TRBV11-2 combines with J gene TRBJ2-7, with 7 bases matching TRBD2. Sequences were derived from PBMCs, sampled before or after stereotactic body radiation therapy (not recorded which). The sequence was collected from a donor over 45 with non-small cell lung cancer. The CDR3 reads CASSLDQGGYEQYF. Written as DNA, the CDR3 is TGTGCCAGCAGCTTAGATCAGGGAGGGTACGAGCAGTACTTC.